This T cell receptor beta chain was identified in a study of regulatory T cells in long-lasting Graves disease. Study-wide points: Lower TCR diversity was seen in persistent Graves' patients than in newly diagnosed ones. Comparison showed that persistent patients shared more public clonotypes (about 3,000) than new patients (roughly 970).

CDR3 length equals 14 residues. V gave up 4 bases and J gave up 5 bases, with 17 bases separating them. Germline CDR1 GTSNPN, CDR2 SVGIG (reference sequence). This clonotype was observed many times. Its target is unknown. According to the study, TCR beta libraries were built with iRepertoire HTBI primers and CDR3-region Arm-PCR. In the study's own analysis: The samples included 62 TRBV and 14 TRBJ segments. MiXCR, applied by TCRdb to the multiplex PCR reads, yields one record per CDR3 protein. TCRdb, not the original authors, processed these V and J calls. The sample shows about 420,000 distinct CDR3 sequences, about 25% of them seen only once. Time point: persistent/refractory GD, antithyroid drugs over 5 years with positive TRAb. Researchers made the TCR library from RNA that was extracted from PBMCs.

The source of this sequence is a female donor with Graves disease. The sequenced sample was peripheral blood mononuclear cells (PBMCs), obtained when the disease was refractory, from a patient treated with antithyroid drugs. This rearrangement joins TRBV30 to TRBJ1-2; weak D call: TRBD1 (6 bases). CDR3: CAWTVQGFSYGYTF. The DNA for the CDR3 is TGTGCCTGGACCGTACAGGGTTTTTCTTATGGCTACACCTTC.